This TCR beta chain appears in the sequencing data of a study of blood T cells in healthy people across ages. Overall study: Every two T cells gave about one barcoded beta molecule via template switching. Study-wide results and limits: More naive CD4+ cells and higher diversity marked long-lived donors relative to aged donors.

As to this clonotype: The antigen is unknown.

V gave up 5 bases and J gave up 8 bases; unmatched junction bases: 10. Germline V gene lookup returns CDR1 KGHDR and CDR2 SFDVKD. The CDR3 totals 15 residues. The authors ran a second PCR of about 6 to 11 cycles using a sample-barcoded 5' primer and a J-beta primer mix. Each cDNA molecule received a tag from a template-switch adaptor that had 12 random nucleotides. TCRdb re-derived calls from the 5' RACE reads in MiXCR, one entry per CDR3 protein. The sample holds 1 million or so distinct CDR3 sequences; 35% to 50% are singletons and the top ten take approximately 20%. The chain uses TRBV24-1 and TRBJ2-1, with 8 positions matching TRBD2. The sequence derives from a woman aged 55 to 70 in good health. The sequenced sample consisted of blood. As DNA, the CDR3 is TGTGCCACCAGTGCCGCCAGCGGGAGTTACGATGAGCAGTTCTTC. Amino acids: CATSAASGSYDEQFF.